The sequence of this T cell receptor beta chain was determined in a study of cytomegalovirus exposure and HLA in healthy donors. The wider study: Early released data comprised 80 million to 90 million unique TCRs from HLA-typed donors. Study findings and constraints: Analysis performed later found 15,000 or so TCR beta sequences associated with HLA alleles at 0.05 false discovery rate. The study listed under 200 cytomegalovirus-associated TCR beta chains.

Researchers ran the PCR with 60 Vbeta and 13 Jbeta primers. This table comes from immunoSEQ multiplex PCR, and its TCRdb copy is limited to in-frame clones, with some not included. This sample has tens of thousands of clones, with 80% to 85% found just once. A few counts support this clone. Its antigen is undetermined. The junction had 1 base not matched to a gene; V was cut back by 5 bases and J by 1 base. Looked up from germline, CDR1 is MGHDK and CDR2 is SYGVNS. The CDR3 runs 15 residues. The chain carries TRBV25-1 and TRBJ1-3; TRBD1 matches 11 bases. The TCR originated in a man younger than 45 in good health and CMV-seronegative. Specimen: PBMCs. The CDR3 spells CASSRDRGSGNTIYF. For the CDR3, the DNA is TGTGCCAGCAGTAGGGACAGGGGGTCTGGAAACACCATATATTTT.